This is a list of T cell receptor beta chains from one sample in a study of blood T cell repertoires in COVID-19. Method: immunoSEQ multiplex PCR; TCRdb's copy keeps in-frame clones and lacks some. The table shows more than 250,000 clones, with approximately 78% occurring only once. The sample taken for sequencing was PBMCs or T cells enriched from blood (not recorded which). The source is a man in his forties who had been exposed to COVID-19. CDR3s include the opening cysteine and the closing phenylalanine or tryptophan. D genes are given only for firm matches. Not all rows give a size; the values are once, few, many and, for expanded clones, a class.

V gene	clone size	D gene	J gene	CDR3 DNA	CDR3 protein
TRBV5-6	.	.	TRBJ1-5	TGTGCCAGCAGCTTGGCGTCTGAGTATAGCAATCAGCCCCAGCATTTT	CASSLASEYSNQPQHF
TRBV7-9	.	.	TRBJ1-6	TGTGCCAGCAGCTTAGTAGGACTAATGTCACCCCTCCACTTT	CASSLVGLMSPLHF
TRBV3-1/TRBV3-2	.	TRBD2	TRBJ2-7	TGTGCCAGCAGCCAAGTCAGCGGGGGCCGATCCTACGAGCAGTACTTC	CASSQVSGGRSYEQYF
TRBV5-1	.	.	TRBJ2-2	TGCGCCAGCACGAGACGACCGGGACAAAACACCGGGGAGCTGTTTTTT	CASTRRPGQNTGELFF
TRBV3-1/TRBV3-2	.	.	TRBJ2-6	TGTGCCAGCAGCCTTCGGGGGTCTGGGGCCAACGTCCTGACTTTC	CASSLRGSGANVLTF
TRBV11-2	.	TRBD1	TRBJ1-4	TGTGCCAGCAGCCCGGGGACAGGGGTTTGGGAAAAACTGTTTTTT	CASSPGTGVWEKLFF
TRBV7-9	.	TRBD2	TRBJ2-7	TGTGCCAGCAGCTTAGCTAGCGGGATACTTTCCTACGAGCAGTACTTC	CASSLASGILSYEQYF
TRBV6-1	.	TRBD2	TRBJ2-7	TGTGCCAGCAGTGAACTAGGACTAGCGGGAGGGCCCGTGACTAACGAGCAGTACTTC	CASSELGLAGGPVTNEQYF
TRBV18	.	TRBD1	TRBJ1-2	TGTGCCAGCTCAACGACAGGGGACGGAGGTGGCTACACCTTC	CASSTTGDGGGYTF
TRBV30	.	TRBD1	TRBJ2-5	TGTGCCTGGAGTACAGGACAGGGGCGCCAAGAGACCCAGTACTTC	CAWSTGQGRQETQYF
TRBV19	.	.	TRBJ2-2	TGTGCCAGTAGTATAGGTAGGGCAGGGTTCGCGAACACCGGGGAGCTGTTTTTT	CASSIGRAGFANTGELFF
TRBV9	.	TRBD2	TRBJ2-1	TGTGCCAGCAGCCACTACGGGGGGGGACAGTTCTTC	CASSHYGGGQFF
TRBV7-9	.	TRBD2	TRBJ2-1	TGTGCCACCCCGAGGACTAGCGGGAGTGGGGAGCAGTTCTTC	CATPRTSGSGEQFF
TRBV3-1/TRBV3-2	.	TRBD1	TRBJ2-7	TGTGCCAGCAGCTCTTACAGGGGCTACGAGCAGTACTTC	CASSSYRGYEQYF
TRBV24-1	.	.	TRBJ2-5	TGTGCCACCAGTGATTCACCGGGACTAGAGACCCAGTACTTC	CATSDSPGLETQYF
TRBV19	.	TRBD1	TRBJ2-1	TGTGCCAGTAGTCGGAAGGGACAGGGGAGTGAGCAGTTCTTC	CASSRKGQGSEQFF
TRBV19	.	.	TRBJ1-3	TGTGCCAGTAGTAGATCACAAGACAGGGGAAACACCATATATTTT	CASSRSQDRGNTIYF
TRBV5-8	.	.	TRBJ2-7	TGTGCCAGCAGCTACTACTACGAGCAGTACTTC	CASSYYYEQYF
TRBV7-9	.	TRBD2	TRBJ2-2	TGTGCCAGCAGCCTCCGGGAGGGGTACACCGGGGAGCTGTTTTTT	CASSLREGYTGELFF
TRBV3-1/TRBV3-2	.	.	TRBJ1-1	TGTGCCAGCAGCCCCCGGGTGAACACTGAAGCTTTCTTT	CASSPRVNTEAFF
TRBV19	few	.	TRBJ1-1	TGTGCCAGTAGTGGGTTCACGACCACAGTGAACACTGAAGCTTTCTTT	CASSGFTTTVNTEAFF
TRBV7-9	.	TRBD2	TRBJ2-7	TGTGCCAGCAGCTCTCTAGCGGGAGATATTAACGAGCAGTACTTC	CASSSLAGDINEQYF
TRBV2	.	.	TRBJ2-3	TGTGCCAGCAGTGAAACGGCGCAGTATTTT	CASSETAQYF
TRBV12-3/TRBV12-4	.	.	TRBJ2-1	TGTGCCAGCACCTTGCGGGGTAGCAATGAGCAGTTCTTC	CASTLRGSNEQFF
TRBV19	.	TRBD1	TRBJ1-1	TGTGCCAGTAGTGAGGTGGACAGGGGAGCTTTCTTT	CASSEVDRGAFF
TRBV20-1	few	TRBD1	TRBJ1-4	TGCAGTGCTAGTCCACAGGGGGATCCCCAGAATGAAAAACTGTTTTTT	CSASPQGDPQNEKLFF
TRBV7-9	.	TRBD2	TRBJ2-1	TGTGCCAGCAGTCACGGAGCGGGGGTCAGCTCCTACAATGAGCAGTTCTTC	CASSHGAGVSSYNEQFF
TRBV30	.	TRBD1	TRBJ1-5	TGTGCCTGGAGTGGGGGACAGTGGGTTCAGCCCCAGCATTTT	CAWSGGQWVQPQHF
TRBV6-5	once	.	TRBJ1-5	TGTGCCAGCAGTTCCAGGGATGAAAATCCTCAGCCCCAGCATTTT	CASSSRDENPQPQHF
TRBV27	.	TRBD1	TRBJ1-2	TGTGCCAGCAGTTTGGACCGGGGACAGGGCTATGGCTACACCTTC	CASSLDRGQGYGYTF
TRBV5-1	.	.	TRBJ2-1	TGCGCCAGCAGCAAGGAAGGGGCTCGTGAGCAGTTCTTC	CASSKEGAREQFF
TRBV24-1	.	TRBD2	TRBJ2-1	TGTGCCACCAGTGATGTTAGCGGGAGCTCCTACAATGAGCAGTTCTTC	CATSDVSGSSYNEQFF
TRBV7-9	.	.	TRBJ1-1	TGTGCCAGCAGCTTAAATGGGAGGCGAACTGAAGCTTTCTTT	CASSLNGRRTEAFF
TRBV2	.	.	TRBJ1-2	TGTGCCAGCAGTCGGGGGTACTATGGCTACACCTTC	CASSRGYYGYTF
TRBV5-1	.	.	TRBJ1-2	TGCGCCAGCAGCTTGGCGAGGCAAAGTAACTATGGCTACACCTTC	CASSLARQSNYGYTF
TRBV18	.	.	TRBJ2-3	TGTGCCAGCTCAAAAACTAGCACAGATACGCAGTATTTT	CASSKTSTDTQYF
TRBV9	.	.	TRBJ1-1	TGTGCCAGCAGCGTAGAACCCACGGGGTGGGACACTGAAGCTTTCTTT	CASSVEPTGWDTEAFF
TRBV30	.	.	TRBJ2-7	TGTGCCTGGAGTGCCGCGTGGGCAGGGACCTACGAGCAGTACTTC	CAWSAAWAGTYEQYF
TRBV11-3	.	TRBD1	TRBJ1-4	TGTGCCAGCAGGGCCGGGACAGGGGTGCGTGAAAAACTGTTTTTT	CASRAGTGVREKLFF
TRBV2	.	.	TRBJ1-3	TGTGCCAGCAGCGCCCCCGGGGGCTCTGGAAACACCATATATTTT	CASSAPGGSGNTIYF
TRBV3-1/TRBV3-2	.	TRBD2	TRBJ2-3	TGTGCCAGCAGCCCGAATAGCGGGTTGGGGGATACGCAGTATTTT	CASSPNSGLGDTQYF
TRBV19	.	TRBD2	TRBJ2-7	TGTGCCAGTAGTACCCGCCTAGCGGGAGAAGGCTACGAGCAGTACTTC	CASSTRLAGEGYEQYF